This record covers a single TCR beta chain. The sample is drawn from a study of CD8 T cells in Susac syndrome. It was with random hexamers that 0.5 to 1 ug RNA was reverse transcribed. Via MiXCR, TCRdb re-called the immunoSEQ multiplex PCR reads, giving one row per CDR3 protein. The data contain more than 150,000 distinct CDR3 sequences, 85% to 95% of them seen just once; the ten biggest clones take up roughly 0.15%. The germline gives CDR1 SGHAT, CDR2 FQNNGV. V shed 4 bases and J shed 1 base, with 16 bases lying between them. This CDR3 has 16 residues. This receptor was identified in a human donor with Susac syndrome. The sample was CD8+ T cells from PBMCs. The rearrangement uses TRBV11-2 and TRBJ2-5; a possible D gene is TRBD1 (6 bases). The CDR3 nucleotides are TGTGCCAGCAGCTCTCCCGGACAGTTATTCCAAGAGACCCAGTACTTC. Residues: CASSSPGQLFQETQYF.